Listed here are 12 T cell receptor beta chains from one sample, sequenced in a study of shared clonotypes between healthy human individuals. This table comes from immunoSEQ multiplex PCR, and its TCRdb copy is limited to in-frame clones, with some not included. The data hold a few million clones, with almost 96% observed a single time. The sequenced sample consisted of naive CD4+ T cells sorted from blood. Subset indicated: CD45RA+ positively selected. Every receptor here comes from a man aged 18-30 years in good health.

This clone was seen once. The chain is built from TRBV28 and TRBJ2-7; D gene ambiguous. Looked up from germline, CDR1 is MDHEN and CDR2 is SYDVKM. Trimming removed 3 bases from V and 0 bases from J, with 18 bases in between. CDR3 length equals 17 residues. CDR3 sequence (DNA): TGTGCCAGCAGTTTTAAGTTTATGCTACCCAACTCCTACGAGCAGTACTTC. It yields the protein CASSFKFMLPNSYEQYF.

This clone was observed a few times. This sequence joins TRBV10-3 and TRBJ1-2; D gene ambiguous. Germline CDR1 reads ENHRY; CDR2 reads SYGVKD. The CDR3 has 10 residues. Trimming took 6 bases from V and 8 from J, leaving 7 bases between them. The CDR3 loop reads CAIRNGGYTF. CDR3 sequence (DNA): TGTGCCATCAGGAACGGAGGCTACACCTTC.

The chain is built from TRBV30 and TRBJ1-1; D is possibly TRBD1 (6 bases). Germline CDR1 is GTSNPN and CDR2 is SVGIG (reference sequence). Trimming cost V 8 bases and J 3 bases, with 13 bases left between them. The CDR3 has 12 residues. The CDR3 DNA follows: TGTGCCGGCGACAGGTCGGACACTGAAGCTTTCTTT. Amino acid sequence: CAGDRSDTEAFF.

This rearrangement joins TRBV6-5 to TRBJ1-2, with a possible D match to TRBD1 (5 bases). The CDR3 extends over 12 amino acids. Germline CDR1 and CDR2: MNHEY and SVGAGI. V gave up 5 bases and J gave up 4 bases, with 8 bases separating them. CDR3 nucleotide sequence: TGTGCCAGCAGTCCGGGACCCTATGGCTACACCTTC. Translated: CASSPGPYGYTF.

This chain connects TRBV5-8 to TRBJ2-3, with D unresolved. Trimming removed 4 bases from V and 1 base from J, with 10 bases in between. CDR3 length equals 14 residues. The V gene's germline CDR1 is SGHTS and CDR2 YDEGEE. CDR3 bases: TGTGCCAGCAGCCTCCGGGTAGGCACAGATACGCAGTATTTT. Translated, it gives CASSLRVGTDTQYF.

This chain links TRBV21-1 with TRBJ1-5; the table's D call of TRBD1 was not tested on the DNA. TRBV21-1 is classified as a pseudogene. This CDR3 comprises 14 residues. The CDR3 protein is CASSKGQFNQPQHF. The DNA of the CDR3 is TGTGCCAGCAGCAAAGGACAGTTTAATCAGCCCCAGCATTTT.

This clone showed up just once. V is TRBV6-1 and J is TRBJ2-3; 9 bases map to TRBD1. The V gene's germline CDR1 is MNHNS and CDR2 SASEGT. The CDR3 consists of 13 residues. V trimming: 8 bases; J trimming: 5 bases; junction bases outside the gene matches: 5. In nucleotides, the CDR3 is TGTGCCAGCCGGGACAGGGTCATAGATACGCAGTATTTT. It is translated as CASRDRVIDTQYF.

The rearrangement joins TRBV6-1 to TRBJ1-2; D is possibly TRBD1 (6 bases). Germline CDR1 and CDR2: MNHNS and SASEGT. V dropped 4 bases and J dropped 7 bases, with 22 bases sitting between them. This CDR3 has 16 amino acids. The DNA of the CDR3 is TGTGCCAGCAGTGTATCCGGCGGGGGCCGCCAGGGTGGCTACACCTTC. Its protein is CASSVSGGGRQGGYTF.

The chain carries TRBV5-1 and TRBJ2-7, with D maybe TRBD1 (6 bases). The CDR3 extends over 15 amino acids. V was shortened by 0 bases and J by 4 bases, with 14 bases between the two germline ends. From germline, CDR1 is SGHRS and CDR2 YFSETQ. CDR3 nucleotides: TGCGCCAGCAGCTTGGGAGGGACACTTCAGTACGAGCAGTACTTC. Translation gives CASSLGGTLQYEQYF. Using reference TRBV5-1 and TRBJ2-7 for the parts outside the CDR3, the full variable domain is KAGVTQTPRYLIKTRGQQVTLSCSPISGHRSVSWYQQTPGQGLQFLFEYFSETQRNKGNFPGRFSGRQFSNSRSEMNVSTLELGDSALYLCASSLGGTLQYEQYFGPGTRLTVT.

The rearrangement joins TRBV6-1 to TRBJ1-2; TRBD1 might be the D (5 bases). The V end lost 5 bases, the J end lost 3 bases, and 10 bases lay between the germline ends. Germline V gene lookup returns CDR1 MNHNS and CDR2 SASEGT. CDR3 length equals 13 residues. CDR3 residues: CASSHLGDYGYTF. DNA for the CDR3: TGTGCCAGCAGTCACTTGGGGGACTATGGCTACACCTTC.

Worth noting for this clone: In the same sample, other DNA sequences code for this CDR3. This sequence joins TRBV29-1 and TRBJ2-5; the D gene is possibly TRBD1 (5 bases). Germline-derived CDR1 and CDR2 are SQVTM and ANQGSEA. The V end was cut by 2 bases, the J end by 4 bases, with 8 bases between. This CDR3 region has 12 residues. The CDR3 region is CSVEQGGETQYF. The CDR3 bases are TGCAGCGTTGAACAGGGCGGAGAGACCCAGTACTTC.

J is TRBJ1-4 and V is TRBV30; D remains unclear. Germline V gene data show CDR1 as GTSNPN and CDR2 as SVGIG (reference sequence). Trimming pared 4 bases from V and 8 bases from J, leaving 11 bases between. The CDR3 extends over 12 amino acids. The CDR3 region is CAWTPTPEKLFF. The CDR3 DNA follows: TGTGCCTGGACCCCCACACCCGAAAAACTGTTTTTT.